This T cell receptor (beta chain) stems from a study of blood T cells in healthy people across ages. V lost 7 bases to trimming and J lost 4 bases, with 19 bases between them. CDR3 size: 15 residues. Germline loops: CDR1 SGHTA, CDR2 FQGNSA. It was ten milliliters of peripheral blood that were drawn from each donor. A J-beta primer mix and a sample-barcoded 5' primer were used in a second PCR of roughly 6 to 12 cycles. TCRdb re-analysed the 5' RACE reads in MiXCR, keeping a single row per CDR3 protein. This table holds about 1.5 million distinct CDR3 sequences, approximately 43% found once. Material for sequencing was blood. The rearrangement uses TRBV7-2 and TRBJ1-1; D unresolved. This sequence was found in a young woman in good health. CDR3 residues: CASKEGHGVSTEAFF. CDR3 coding DNA: TGTGCCAGCAAGGAAGGTCACGGGGTTAGCACTGAAGCTTTCTTT.